The 27 T cell receptor beta chains presented below share a single source sample, sequenced in a study of blood T cells in healthy people across ages (dated by TCRdb to between 2015 and 2017). Libraries were made using 5' RACE. These reads were obtained on an Illumina HiSeq 2500. The second PCR ran for roughly 7 to 12 cycles and used a J-beta primer mix along with a sample-barcoded 5' primer. The raw public data were reprocessed by TCRdb itself: fastp quality trimming at Q25, MiXCR clonotype calling, in-frame beta chains only. Each entry merges the rows of one CDR3 protein and shows their most common DNA and genes. The sample profile shows about 290,000 distinct CDR3 sequences; around 27% of them were found once. Clones ranked in the top ten supply approximately 28% of the sample. The source material was blood. The origin of the receptors is a woman between 65 and 79 years old in good health.

This clonotype was counted a few times. The CDR3 DNA sequence: TGTGCCAGCAGTTCGGGACTGACCTATGGCTACACCTTC. This encodes CASSSGLTYGYTF. The rearrangement joins TRBV12-3 or TRBV12-4 to TRBJ1-2; perhaps TRBD1 as D (5 bases). The CDR3 contains 13 residues. With 4 bases removed from V and 4 bases from J, the gap between germline ends came to 10 bases.

The genes are TRBV12-3 or TRBV12-4 and TRBJ2-4; D is unresolved. This CDR3 region has 15 residues. V lost 5 bases, J lost 1 base, and 12 bases lay in between. CDR3 in amino acids: CASSLVRAAKNIQYF. In DNA, the CDR3 is TGTGCCAGCAGTCTTGTCCGTGCGGCCAAAAACATTCAGTACTTC.

The chain employs TRBV28 and TRBJ2-5; tentative D call: TRBD2 (6 bases). Trimming shortened V by 3 bases and J by 4 bases, and 12 bases separated the two germline ends. Germline V gives CDR1 MDHEN, CDR2 SYDVKM. The CDR3 is 14 residues long. The CDR3 coding sequence is TGTGCCAGCAGTTTGGGGGGTTGGGGAGAGACCCAGTACTTC. It codes for CASSLGGWGETQYF.

CDR3 bases: TGCGCCAGCAGCCTAACCGGGACTTTAACCTACAATGAGCAGTTCTTC. It encodes CASSLTGTLTYNEQFF. The rearrangement joins TRBV5-1 to TRBJ2-1, with a weak D call TRBD2 (6 bases). Germline V gene data show CDR1 as SGHRS and CDR2 as YFSETQ. The V and J ends lost 4 bases and 2 bases respectively, with 16 bases between them. This CDR3 is 16 amino acids long.

This clonotype was found a few times. The gene calls are TRBV20-1 and TRBJ2-5, with TRBD2 matching over 9 bases. V dropped 3 bases and J dropped 5; count of bases not matched to a gene: 10. The CDR3 runs 15 residues. The V gene's germline CDR1 is DFQATT and CDR2 SNEGSKA (reference sequence). CDR3 sequence: CSARVLSGRGETQYF. Here the CDR3 DNA reads TGCAGTGCTAGGGTGCTTAGCGGGAGAGGGGAGACCCAGTACTTC.

The chain is built from TRBV20-1 and TRBJ2-5, with D perhaps matching TRBD2 (6 bases). V lost 5 bases, J lost 4 bases, and 11 bases lay in between. Germline V gene sequence: CDR1 DFQATT, CDR2 SNEGSKA (reference sequence). The CDR3 has 12 amino acids. The CDR3 sequence is CSAWGVGETQYF. CDR3 nucleotide sequence: TGCAGTGCTTGGGGGGTGGGAGAGACCCAGTACTTC.

This clonotype was seen repeatedly, ten times or more. This chain joins TRBV3-1 and TRBJ2-7; no definite D call. Per the germline V gene, CDR1 is LGHDT and CDR2 is YNNKEL (reference sequence). There are 13 residues in the CDR3. V was cut by 4 bases and J by 3 bases, with 10 bases left in between. The DNA of the CDR3 is TGTGCCAGCAGCCGCACTACCGGCTACGAGCAGTACTTC. Its translation is CASSRTTGYEQYF.

This clonotype showed up just once. This chain links TRBV3-1 with TRBJ1-1; D is unclear. The V gene's germline CDR1 is LGHDT and CDR2 YNNKEL (reference sequence). Trimming removed 2 bases at V and 6 bases at J, with 10 bases between. CDR3 length: 13 residues. The CDR3 protein is CASSQTGWSEAFF. The CDR3 nucleotides read TGTGCCAGCAGCCAAACGGGATGGTCTGAAGCTTTCTTT.

This clonotype was counted only a few times. CDR3 residues: CASSSGSLSSYNEQFF. In nucleotides, the CDR3 is TGCGCCAGCAGCTCCGGGTCTCTGAGCTCCTACAATGAGCAGTTCTTC. The chain has TRBV5-1 and TRBJ2-1; D gene uncertain. V lost 3 bases, J lost 0 bases, and 13 bases lay in between. The germline V gene has CDR1 SGHRS and CDR2 YFSETQ. This CDR3 has 16 amino acids.

The rearrangement uses TRBV12-3 or TRBV12-4 and TRBJ2-7; TRBD2 agrees at 7 bases. V trimming: 3 bases; J trimming: 12 bases; junction bases outside the gene matches: 14. This CDR3 comprises 14 residues. The CDR3 spells CASSLGGSSGDRYF. The CDR3 region has the DNA TGTGCCAGCAGTTTGGGGGGGTCCTCAGGCGACCGGTACTTC.

The V gene is TRBV19, the J gene TRBJ2-1; D not resolved. The V end was cut by 6 bases, the J end by 6 bases, with 18 bases between. The CDR3 is made up of 15 amino acids. Germline assignment: CDR1 LNHDA and CDR2 SQIVND (reference sequence). This CDR3 reads CASSPVSIGLNEQFF. The DNA for the CDR3 is TGTGCCAGTAGCCCCGTATCTATCGGCCTCAATGAGCAGTTCTTC.

The J gene is TRBJ2-5, the V gene TRBV6-1, with 12 bases lining up with TRBD2. V shed 7 bases, J shed 1 base, and the junction held 16 bases outside the gene matches. Germline values: CDR1 MNHNS, CDR2 SASEGT. The CDR3 consists of 19 residues. CDR3 region: CASILQKTSGSSLQETQYF. The CDR3 DNA follows: TGTGCCAGCATCCTCCAAAAGACTAGCGGGAGTTCCCTCCAAGAGACCCAGTACTTC.

The CDR3 region is CASSIGRGTDTQYF. In DNA form, the CDR3 reads TGTGCCAGCAGCATAGGGAGGGGAACAGATACGCAGTATTTT. The chain links TRBV7-2 to TRBJ2-3, with 7 nucleotides matching TRBD2. Germline assignment: CDR1 SGHTA and CDR2 FQGNSA. The CDR3 runs to 14 residues. J gave up 3 bases and V 5 bases, and 5 bases lay outside the gene matches.

The rearrangement uses TRBV6-5 and TRBJ1-2; no reliable D call. The CDR3 runs to 16 residues. Germline CDR1 and CDR2: MNHEY and SVGAGI. The germline V and J ends were trimmed by 0 bases and 4 bases, with 15 bases remaining between them. The CDR3 protein is CASSYSFASGGYGYTF. CDR3 nucleotides: TGTGCCAGCAGTTACTCTTTCGCATCGGGAGGCTATGGCTACACCTTC.

This clonotype was observed a few times. This chain joins TRBV20-1 and TRBJ1-1, with TRBD1 matching 7 bases. V dropped 4 bases and J dropped 0; count of bases not matched to a gene: 8. The CDR3 is 15 residues long. The V gene's germline CDR1 is DFQATT and CDR2 SNEGSKA (reference sequence). This CDR3 is CSAMHPQGVNTEAFF. The CDR3 bases are TGCAGTGCTATGCACCCTCAGGGGGTGAACACTGAAGCTTTCTTT.

This clonotype was seen a few times. The genes are TRBV29-1 and TRBJ2-4; the D is unclear. Germline V lookup: CDR1 SQVTM, CDR2 ANQGSEA. The CDR3 length is 13 residues. V dropped 3 bases and J dropped 1 base, with 7 bases sitting between them. The CDR3 DNA is TGCAGCGTTGAGCAAGGGGCCAAAAACATTCAGTACTTC. The encoded protein is CSVEQGAKNIQYF.

The V gene is TRBV12-3 or TRBV12-4, the J gene TRBJ2-5; 7 positions match TRBD1. Trimming removed 5 bases from V and 5 bases from J; junction bases left unmatched: 11. The CDR3 has 15 amino acids. The CDR3 DNA sequence: TGTGCCAGCAGTCCAACCTACAGGGGACGGGAGACCCAGTACTTC. It yields the protein CASSPTYRGRETQYF.

V and J are TRBV5-1 and TRBJ2-3, with 7 bases lining up with TRBD1. Germline lookup yields CDR1 SGHRS and CDR2 YFSETQ. Losses at the gene ends were 4 bases for V and 2 bases for J; bases not matched to a gene: 7. The CDR3 loop spans 15 amino acids. The CDR3 loop is CASSETGSTTDTQYF. CDR3 nucleotide sequence: TGCGCCAGCAGCGAGACAGGGAGTACCACAGATACGCAGTATTTT.

About this clonotype: A read error may account for a junction end that differs from germline. V gene TRBV7-2 combines with J gene TRBJ2-2; weak D call: TRBD2 (5 bases). The germline V gene encodes CDR1 SGHTA and CDR2 FQGNSA. This CDR3 has 17 amino acids. DNA for the CDR3: TGTGCCAGCAGCTTAGACTTTGCGGGCGTGAACACCGGGGAGCTGTCGTTT. Protein sequence: CASSLDFAGVNTGELSF.

The chain couples TRBV27 to TRBJ2-7; 10 nucleotides line up with TRBD2. This CDR3 comprises 22 residues. The germline CDR1 and CDR2 sequences are MNHEY and SMNVEV (reference sequence). The J segment lost 5 bases and the V segment lost 6 bases, leaving 31 bases of the junction unmatched. CDR3 in DNA: TGTGCCAGCAGGCCGACGAGGGGAGTGGGTTTTTTAGCGGGAGGTTCTTTCCACGAGCAGTACTTC. This translates into CASRPTRGVGFLAGGSFHEQYF.

This clonotype was counted only a few times. The chain combines TRBV7-9 with TRBJ1-1, with a tentative D call TRBD1 (5 bases). Trimming removed 2 bases from V and 1 base from J, with 8 bases in between. The CDR3 runs 14 residues. CDR1 and CDR2 from the germline V gene are SEHNR and FQNEAQ (reference sequence). The CDR3 loop reads CASSLPQENTEAFF. CDR3 sequence (DNA): TGTGCCAGCAGCTTACCACAGGAGAACACTGAAGCTTTCTTT.

A few counts support this clonotype. The chain links TRBV27 to TRBJ1-1; D remains unclear. The CDR3 length is 13 residues. V was trimmed by 6 bases and J by 1 base, leaving 9 bases between them. Germline CDR1 and CDR2: MNHEY and SMNVEV (reference sequence). The CDR3 nucleotides read TGTGCCAGCAGGCCTCTCGGGAACACTGAAGCTTTCTTT. Its protein product is CASRPLGNTEAFF.

The genes are TRBV20-1 and TRBJ1-2; tentative D call: TRBD1 (5 bases). This CDR3 is built from 14 residues. In germline, CDR1 is DFQATT, CDR2 SNEGSKA (reference sequence). V was trimmed by 0 bases and J by 5 bases, leaving 13 bases between them. The CDR3 DNA reads as TGCAGTGCTAGAGACCCCGGGGCGGCATATGGCTACACCTTC. It yields the protein CSARDPGAAYGYTF.

This clonotype appeared a few times. The genes are TRBV5-4 and TRBJ2-2; 8 positions match TRBD2. The CDR3 runs to 16 residues. After removal of 1 base from V and 5 bases from J, the junction contained 7 bases not matched to a gene. Germline CDR1 and CDR2: SGHNT and YYREEE (reference sequence). The CDR3 DNA follows: TGTGCCAGCAGCTTGCGTGGGTCGGGGGGGACCGGGGAGCTGTTTTTT. This codes for CASSLRGSGGTGELFF.

This clonotype was seen a handful of times. CDR3 in amino acids: CASSYTRGEQYF. The CDR3 coding sequence is TGTGCCAGCAGTTACACTCGAGGCGAGCAGTACTTC. The rearrangement links TRBV6-6 to TRBJ2-5; D is ambiguous. The better agreement between TRBJ2-7 and the DNA end casts doubt on the J call. Germline values: CDR1 MNHNY, CDR2 SVGAGI (reference sequence). The CDR3 consists of 12 residues.

This clonotype was observed a handful of times. V gene TRBV5-1 combines with J gene TRBJ1-4; D possibly corresponds to TRBD1 (5 bases). Trimming pared 3 bases from V and 7 bases from J, leaving 13 bases between. Germline CDR1 and CDR2: SGHRS and YFSETQ. The CDR3 runs 14 residues. The CDR3 here is CASSSPGRTEKLFF. CDR3 coding DNA: TGCGCCAGCAGCTCCCCGGGGCGTACTGAAAAACTGTTTTTT.

This chain connects TRBV3-1 to TRBJ1-2, with a possible D match to TRBD1 (6 bases). The CDR3 length is 15 residues. The ends were cut back, 6 bases at V and 8 bases at J, with 22 bases in the middle. Germline values: CDR1 LGHDT, CDR2 YNNKEL (reference sequence). The CDR3, as DNA: TGTGCCAGCAGTTACAACGCCGGAGGACAGTTGGGCTACACCTTC. Translation gives CASSYNAGGQLGYTF.